This TCR beta chain stems from a study of early T cells in non-severe SARS-CoV-2 infection. Study results and limitations: VDJdb matching favored anti-spike CD8 responses, missing private and CD4 specificities.

Germline V lookup: CDR1 MGHRA, CDR2 YSYEKL. The V and J ends lost 1 base and 9 bases respectively, with 10 bases between them. The length of the CDR3 is 13 residues. Unique molecular identifiers were attached to individual cDNA molecules. TCRdb re-called the 5' RACE reads through MiXCR, storing one row per CDR3 protein. The sample has roughly 60,000 distinct CDR3 sequences; around 12% are singletons. About this clonotype itself: The antigen remains unidentified.

The chain couples TRBV4-1 to TRBJ2-1, with a weak D call TRBD1 (5 bases). The sample comprised whole blood. This receptor was obtained from an adult who was a healthcare worker with PCR-confirmed SARS-CoV-2 infection or an uninfected control (not recorded which). The CDR3 coding sequence is TGCGCCAGCAGCCAAGGACAGATTGGTGAGCAGTTCTTC. The encoded protein is CASSQGQIGEQFF.